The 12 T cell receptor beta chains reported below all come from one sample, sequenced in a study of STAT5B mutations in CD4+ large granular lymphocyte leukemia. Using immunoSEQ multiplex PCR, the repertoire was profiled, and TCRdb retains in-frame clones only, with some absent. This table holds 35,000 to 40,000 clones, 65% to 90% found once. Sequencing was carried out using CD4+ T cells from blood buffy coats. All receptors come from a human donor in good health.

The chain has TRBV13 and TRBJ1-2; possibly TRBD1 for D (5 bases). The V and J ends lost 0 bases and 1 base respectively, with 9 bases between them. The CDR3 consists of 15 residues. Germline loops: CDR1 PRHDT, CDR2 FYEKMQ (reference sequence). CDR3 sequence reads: CASSLGTGYNYGYTF. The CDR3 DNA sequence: TGTGCCAGCAGCTTAGGTACAGGCTATAACTATGGCTACACCTTC.

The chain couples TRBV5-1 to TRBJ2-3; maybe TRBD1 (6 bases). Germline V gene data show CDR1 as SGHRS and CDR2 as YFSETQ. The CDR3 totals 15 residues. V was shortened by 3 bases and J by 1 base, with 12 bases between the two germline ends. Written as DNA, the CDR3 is TGCGCCAGCAGCTCGGCACAGGGAGGCACAGATACGCAGTATTTT. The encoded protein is CASSSAQGGTDTQYF.

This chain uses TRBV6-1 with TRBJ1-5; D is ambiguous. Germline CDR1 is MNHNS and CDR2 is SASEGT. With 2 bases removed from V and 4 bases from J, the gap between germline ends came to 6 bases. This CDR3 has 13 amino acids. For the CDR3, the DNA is TGTGCCAGCAGTGAACAGAATAATCAGCCCCAGCATTTT. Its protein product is CASSEQNNQPQHF.

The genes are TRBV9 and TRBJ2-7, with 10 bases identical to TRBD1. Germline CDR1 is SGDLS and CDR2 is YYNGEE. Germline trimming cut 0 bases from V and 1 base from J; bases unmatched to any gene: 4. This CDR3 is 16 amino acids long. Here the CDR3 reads CASSVGQGQGSYEQYF. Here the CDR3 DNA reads TGTGCCAGCAGCGTAGGGCAGGGACAGGGGTCCTACGAGCAGTACTTC.

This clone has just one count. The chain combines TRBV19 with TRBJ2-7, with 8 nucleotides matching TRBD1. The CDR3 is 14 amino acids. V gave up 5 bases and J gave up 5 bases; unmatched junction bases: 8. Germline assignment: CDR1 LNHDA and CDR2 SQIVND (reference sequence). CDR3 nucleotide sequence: TGTGCCAGTAGTGAACAGCAGGGGGCTAACGAGCAGTACTTC. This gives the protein CASSEQQGANEQYF. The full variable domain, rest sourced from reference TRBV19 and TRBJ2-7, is DGGITQSPKYLFRKEGQNVTLSCEQNLNHDAMYWYRQDPGQGLRLIYYSQIVNDFQKGDIAEGYSVSREKKESFPLTVTSAQKNPTAFYLCASSEQQGANEQYFGPGTRLTVT.

CDR3 sequence: CASSLEAGEGYEQFF. The CDR3 DNA follows: TGCGCCAGCAGCTTAGAAGCGGGAGAGGGATATGAGCAGTTCTTC. This chain links TRBV5-1 with TRBJ2-1; TRBD2 agrees at 8 bases. The CDR3 consists of 15 residues. The germline CDR1 and CDR2 sequences are SGHRS and YFSETQ. The J segment lost 8 bases and the V segment lost 2 bases, leaving 9 bases of the junction unmatched.

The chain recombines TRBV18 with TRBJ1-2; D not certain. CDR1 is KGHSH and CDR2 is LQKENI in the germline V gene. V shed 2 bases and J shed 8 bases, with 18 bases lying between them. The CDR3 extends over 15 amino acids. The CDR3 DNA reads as TGTGCCAGCTCACCAGGCGAAAGCACTATCGGGGGCTACACCTTC. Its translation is CASSPGESTIGGYTF. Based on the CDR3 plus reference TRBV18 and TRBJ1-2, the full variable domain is NAGVMQNPRHLVRRRGQEARLRCSPMKGHSHVYWYRQLPEEGLKFMVYLQKENIIDESGMPKERFSAEFPKEGPSILRIQQVVRGDSAAYFCASSPGESTIGGYTFGSGTRLTVV.

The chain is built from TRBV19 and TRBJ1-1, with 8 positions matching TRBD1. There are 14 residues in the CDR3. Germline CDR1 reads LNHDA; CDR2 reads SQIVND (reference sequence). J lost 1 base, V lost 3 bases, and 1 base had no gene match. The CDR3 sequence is CASSITGGNTEAFF. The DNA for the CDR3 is TGTGCCAGTAGTATCACAGGGGGGAACACTGAAGCTTTCTTT.

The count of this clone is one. This CDR3 is CASSLAGLAGAANTGELFF. The CDR3 nucleotides read TGTGCCAGCAGCTTAGCTGGCCTAGCGGGAGCCGCGAACACCGGGGAGCTGTTTTTT. This rearrangement joins TRBV7-2 to TRBJ2-2; TRBD2 matches at 10 bases. CDR1 SGHTA and CDR2 FQGNSA come from the germline V gene. With V trimmed by 0 bases and J by 0 bases, 7 bases remained unmatched. This CDR3 region has 19 residues.

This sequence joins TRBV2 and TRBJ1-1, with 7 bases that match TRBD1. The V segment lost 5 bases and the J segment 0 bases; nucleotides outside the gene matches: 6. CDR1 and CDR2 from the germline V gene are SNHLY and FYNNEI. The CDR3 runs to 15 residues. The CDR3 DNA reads TGTGCCAGCAGTCCTACAGGGGCCATGAACACTGAAGCTTTCTTT. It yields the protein CASSPTGAMNTEAFF.

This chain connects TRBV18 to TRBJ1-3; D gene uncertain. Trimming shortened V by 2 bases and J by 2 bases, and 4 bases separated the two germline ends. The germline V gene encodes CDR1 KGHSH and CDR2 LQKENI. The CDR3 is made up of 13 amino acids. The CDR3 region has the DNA TGTGCCAGCTCACCAGATACTGGAAACACCATATATTTT. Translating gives CASSPDTGNTIYF.

The CDR3 nucleotides are TGTGCCAGCTCACGGGGGGACGCGAATTACAATGAGCAGTTCTTC. The encoded protein is CASSRGDANYNEQFF. This chain connects TRBV18 to TRBJ2-1; possibly TRBD2 for D (6 bases). Germline values: CDR1 KGHSH, CDR2 LQKENI. The CDR3 spans 15 residues. Trimming took 4 bases from V and 4 from J, leaving 14 bases between them.